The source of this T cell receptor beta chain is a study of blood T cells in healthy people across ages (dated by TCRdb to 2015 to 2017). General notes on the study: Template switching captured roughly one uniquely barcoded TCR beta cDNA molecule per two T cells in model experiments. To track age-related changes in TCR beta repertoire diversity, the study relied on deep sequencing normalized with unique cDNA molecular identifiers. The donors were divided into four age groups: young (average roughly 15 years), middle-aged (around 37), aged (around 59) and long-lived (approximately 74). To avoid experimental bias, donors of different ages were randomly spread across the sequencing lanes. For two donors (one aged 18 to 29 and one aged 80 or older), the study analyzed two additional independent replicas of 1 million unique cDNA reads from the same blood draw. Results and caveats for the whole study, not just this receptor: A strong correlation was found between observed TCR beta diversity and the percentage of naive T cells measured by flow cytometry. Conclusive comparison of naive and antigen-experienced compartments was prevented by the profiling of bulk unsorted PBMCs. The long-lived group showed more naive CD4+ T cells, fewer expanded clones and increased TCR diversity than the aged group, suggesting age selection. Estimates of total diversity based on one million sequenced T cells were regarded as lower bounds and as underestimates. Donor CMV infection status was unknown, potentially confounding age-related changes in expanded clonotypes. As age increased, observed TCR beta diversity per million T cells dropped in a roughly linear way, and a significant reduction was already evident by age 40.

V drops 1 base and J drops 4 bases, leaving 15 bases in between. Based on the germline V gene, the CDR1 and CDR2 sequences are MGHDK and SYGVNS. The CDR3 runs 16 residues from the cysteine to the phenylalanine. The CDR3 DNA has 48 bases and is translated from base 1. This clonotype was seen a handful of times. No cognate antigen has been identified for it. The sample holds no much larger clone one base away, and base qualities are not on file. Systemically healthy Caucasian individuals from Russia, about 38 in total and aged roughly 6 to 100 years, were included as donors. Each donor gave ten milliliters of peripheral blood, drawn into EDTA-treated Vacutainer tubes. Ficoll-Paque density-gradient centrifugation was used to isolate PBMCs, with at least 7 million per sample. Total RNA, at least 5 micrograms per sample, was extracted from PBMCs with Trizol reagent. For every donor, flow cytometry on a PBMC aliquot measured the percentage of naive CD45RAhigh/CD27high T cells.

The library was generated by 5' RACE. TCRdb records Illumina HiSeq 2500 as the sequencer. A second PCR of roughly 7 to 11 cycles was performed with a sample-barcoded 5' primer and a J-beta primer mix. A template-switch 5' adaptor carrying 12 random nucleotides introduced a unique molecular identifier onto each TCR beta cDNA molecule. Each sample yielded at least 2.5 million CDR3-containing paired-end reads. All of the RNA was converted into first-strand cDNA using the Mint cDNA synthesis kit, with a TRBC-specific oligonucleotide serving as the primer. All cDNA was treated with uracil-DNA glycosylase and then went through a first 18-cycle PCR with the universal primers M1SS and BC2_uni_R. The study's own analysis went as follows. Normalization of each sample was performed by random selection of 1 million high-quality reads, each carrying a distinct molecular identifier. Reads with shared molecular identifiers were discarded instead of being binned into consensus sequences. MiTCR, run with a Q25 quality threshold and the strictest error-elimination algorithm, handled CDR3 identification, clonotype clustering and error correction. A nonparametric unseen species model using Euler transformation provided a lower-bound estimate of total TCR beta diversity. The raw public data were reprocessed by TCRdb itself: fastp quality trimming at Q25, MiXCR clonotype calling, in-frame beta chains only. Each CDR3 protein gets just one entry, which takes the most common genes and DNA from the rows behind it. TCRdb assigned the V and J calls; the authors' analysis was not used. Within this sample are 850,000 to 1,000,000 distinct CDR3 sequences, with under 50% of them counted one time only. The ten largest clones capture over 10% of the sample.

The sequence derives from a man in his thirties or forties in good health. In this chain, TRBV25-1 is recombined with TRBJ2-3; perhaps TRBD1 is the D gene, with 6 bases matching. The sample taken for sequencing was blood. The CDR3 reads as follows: CASSESSGGGPDTQYF. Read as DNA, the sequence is TGTGCCAGCAGTGAATCCAGCGGTGGGGGCCCAGATACGCAGTATTTT.